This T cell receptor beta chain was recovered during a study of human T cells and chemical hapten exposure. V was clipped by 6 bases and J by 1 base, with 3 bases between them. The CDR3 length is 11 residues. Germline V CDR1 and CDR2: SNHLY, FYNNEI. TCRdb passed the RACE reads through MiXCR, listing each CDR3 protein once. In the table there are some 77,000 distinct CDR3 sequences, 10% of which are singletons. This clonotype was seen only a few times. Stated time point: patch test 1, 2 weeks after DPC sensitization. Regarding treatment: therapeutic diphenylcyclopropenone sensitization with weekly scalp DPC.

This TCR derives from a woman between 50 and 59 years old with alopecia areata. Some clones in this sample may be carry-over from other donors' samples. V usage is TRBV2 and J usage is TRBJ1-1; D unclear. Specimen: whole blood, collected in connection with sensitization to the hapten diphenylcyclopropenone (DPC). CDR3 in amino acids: CASRQNTEAFF. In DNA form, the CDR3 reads TGTGCCAGCAGGCAGAACACTGAAGCTTTCTTT.